Shown below are 13 T cell receptor beta chains from a single sample sequenced in a study of shared clonotypes between healthy human individuals. Method: immunoSEQ multiplex PCR; TCRdb's copy keeps in-frame clones and lacks some. In the table there are some 1 million clones, about 74% of which are singletons. Sample: memory CD4+ T cells sorted from blood. Subset described: CD45RA-negative fraction. The receptors shown here come from a man aged 18-30 years in good health.

This sequence joins TRBV7-2 and TRBJ2-7; TRBD2 matches 13 bases. This CDR3 contains 15 residues. V gave up 4 bases and J gave up 3 bases; unmatched junction bases: 3. The V gene's germline CDR1 is SGHTA and CDR2 FQGNSA. The CDR3 DNA reads as TGTGCCAGCAGCTCCTGGACTAGCGGGAGCTACGAGCAGTACTTC. As protein: CASSSWTSGSYEQYF.

V is TRBV5-4 and J is TRBJ2-2; 10 bases fit TRBD1. The length of the CDR3 is 15 residues. The germline gives CDR1 SGHNT, CDR2 YYREEE (reference sequence). J lost 7 bases, V lost 4 bases, and 7 bases had no gene match. CDR3: CASSRQTGGFGELFF. The CDR3 DNA reads as TGTGCCAGCAGCCGCCAGACAGGGGGCTTCGGGGAGCTGTTTTTT.

CDR3 region: CASSPFQETQYF. CDR3 in DNA: TGCGCCAGCAGTCCATTCCAAGAGACCCAGTACTTC. The genes are TRBV10-2 and TRBJ2-5, with no clear D. V shed 5 bases and J shed 1 base, with 5 bases lying between them. The CDR3 spans 12 residues. Looked up from germline, CDR1 is WSHSY and CDR2 is SAAADI.

As for this clone: A read error may explain this, as a much larger clone is one base away. Other DNA sequences in this sample translate to the same CDR3. The chain recombines TRBV6-6 with TRBJ1-1; no definite D call. Between the trimmed V and J ends, which lost 0 bases and 1 base, there was a span of 6 bases. Germline loops: CDR1 MNHNY, CDR2 SVGAGI (reference sequence). The CDR3 sequence is 14 residues long. CDR3 DNA sequence: TGTGCCAGCAGTTACTCGGCGGGGAACACTGAAGCTTTCTTT. This translates into CASSYSAGNTEAFF.

This chain connects TRBV30 to TRBJ2-7, with D perhaps matching TRBD2 (5 bases). The V gene's germline CDR1 is GTSNPN and CDR2 SVGIG (reference sequence). The CDR3 totals 14 residues. Between the trimmed V and J ends, which lost 1 base and 3 bases, there was a span of 13 bases. In DNA form, the CDR3 reads TGTGCCTGGAGTGGGGGAGTGTGGGACTACGAGCAGTACTTC. The encoded protein is CAWSGGVWDYEQYF.

Worth noting for this clone: Within the sample, other DNA sequences also encode this same CDR3. V gene TRBV5-1 combines with J gene TRBJ2-1, with 9 nucleotides matching TRBD2. The trim removed 0 bases at V and 1 base at J, leaving 2 bases unmatched. The CDR3 sequence is 16 residues long. Germline V gene lookup returns CDR1 SGHRS and CDR2 YFSETQ. The CDR3 here is CASSLEAGGSYNEQFF. The CDR3 bases are TGCGCCAGCAGCTTGGAGGCGGGAGGGTCCTACAATGAGCAGTTCTTC.

The V gene is TRBV7-2, the J gene TRBJ1-2; D is unresolved. V was pared by 5 bases and J by 13 bases, with 23 bases between. The CDR3 extends over 14 amino acids. Germline V lookup: CDR1 SGHTA, CDR2 FQGNSA. The CDR3 region is CASSQGSPGSYSTF. The CDR3 DNA is TGTGCCAGCAGCCAAGGATCCCCCGGGTCATATTCCACCTTC.

The chain uses TRBV10-3 and TRBJ2-5, with TRBD2 identical over 15 bases. CDR1 is ENHRY and CDR2 is SYGVKD in the germline V gene. The V segment lost 10 bases and the J segment 3 bases; nucleotides outside the gene matches: 6. CDR3 length equals 15 residues. The CDR3 nucleotides read TGTGCCACCAGGACTAGCGGGAGGGCCGAAGAGACCCAGTACTTC. Amino acid sequence: CATRTSGRAEETQYF.

The chain has TRBV5-5 and TRBJ2-5; 8 bases agree with TRBD2. The CDR3 covers 13 residues. Germline CDR1 SGHKS, CDR2 YYEKEE (reference sequence). V dropped 2 bases and J dropped 4; count of bases not matched to a gene: 1. The CDR3 region is CASSFGLAETQYF. CDR3 nucleotide sequence: TGTGCCAGCAGCTTTGGACTAGCAGAGACCCAGTACTTC.

This chain links TRBV5-1 with TRBJ2-1; TRBD2 agrees at 10 bases. V lost 3 bases and J lost 7; bases outside the gene matches: 7. CDR3 length: 15 amino acids. Germline V gives CDR1 SGHRS, CDR2 YFSETQ. The CDR3 nucleotides read TGCGCCAGCAGCTACCTAGCGGGGGCAGGTAATGAGCAGTTCTTC. Translating it yields CASSYLAGAGNEQFF.

This clone was found a few times. V is TRBV15 and J is TRBJ2-5, with TRBD1 as a possible D gene (6 bases). V lost 0 bases and J lost 5, with 10 bases in between. Germline CDR1 LNHNV, CDR2 YYDKDF (reference sequence). This CDR3 spans 14 amino acids. This CDR3 is CATSRDSGGETQYF. For the CDR3, the DNA is TGTGCCACCAGCAGAGATTCTGGGGGCGAGACCCAGTACTTC. Full variable domain (remainder filled in from reference TRBV15 and TRBJ2-5): DAMVIQNPRYQVTQFGKPVTLSCSQTLNHNVMYWYQQKSSQAPKLLFHYYDKDFNNEADTPDNFQSRRPNTSFCFLDIRSPGLGDTAMYLCATSRDSGGETQYFGPGTRLLVL.

The chain combines TRBV30 with TRBJ2-1; D is perhaps TRBD2 (5 bases). V was trimmed by 1 base and J by 0 bases, leaving 13 bases between them. The CDR3 is 16 amino acids. Looked up from germline, CDR1 is GTSNPN and CDR2 is SVGIG (reference sequence). CDR3 nucleotides: TGTGCCTGGAGTGAAACGGGGATATCCTCCTACAATGAGCAGTTCTTC. It codes for CAWSETGISSYNEQFF.

The CDR3 spells CASTSDGNVLTF. CDR3 sequence (DNA): TGTGCCAGCACCTCGGACGGCAACGTCCTGACTTTC. The chain employs TRBV2 and TRBJ2-6; D is uncertain. Germline V CDR1 and CDR2: SNHLY, FYNNEI. This CDR3 has 12 amino acids. The V gene lost 7 bases and the J gene lost 9 bases, with 10 bases spanning the gap.